This TCR beta chain was observed in a study of radiation and T cells in renal cell carcinoma. Study at large: Nephrectomy followed 15 Gy stereotactic body radiation by 4 weeks. General observations from the study: Top tumor clonotypes rose in blood 2 weeks post-radiation, then contracted.

Notes on this clone: The target antigen is unknown.

Clones were sequenced by immunoSEQ multiplex PCR, and TCRdb holds only the in-frame ones, with some missing. The data show tens of thousands of clones, around 85% seen once. Time point defined: blood 2 weeks post-SBRT. Treatment of the sample: 15 Gy SBRT to primary tumor, nephrectomy 4 weeks later. Radiation-treated patients gave blood at baseline, week 2 and week 4. Clear cell pathology was present in this patient's renal cell carcinoma. The CDR3 is 14 residues long. Trimming left V 5 bases short and J 5 bases short, with 16 bases between. Germline V gene sequence: CDR1 SGHRS, CDR2 YFSETQ. The chain couples TRBV5-1 to TRBJ2-5, with D tentatively TRBD1 (6 bases). The input for sequencing was blood, taken from a patient whose treatment included radiotherapy and nephrectomy. The origin of this receptor is a man between 60 and 75 years old with renal cell carcinoma. CDR3 protein: CASRAVQGGETQYF. The CDR3 DNA is TGCGCCAGCAGGGCTGTACAGGGTGGGGAGACCCAGTACTTC.